Listed here are 20 T cell receptor beta chains from one sample, sequenced in a study of T cells after yellow fever vaccination. TCRdb itself ran the 5' RACE reads through MiXCR, one entry per CDR3 protein. The profile covers more than 200,000 distinct CDR3 sequences, with approximately 3.6% appearing a single time and under 20% taken by the ten largest. This specimen consisted of PBMCs, obtained 15 days after the yellow fever booster vaccination. These receptors came from a man between 18 and 29 years old who received the YFV17D yellow fever vaccine.

This clonotype was recorded at least ten times. The J gene is TRBJ2-7, the V gene TRBV27; TRBD2 matches at 8 bases. V gave up 6 bases and J gave up 6 bases; unmatched junction bases: 7. From germline, CDR1 is MNHEY and CDR2 SMNVEV (reference sequence). This CDR3 region has 13 residues. CDR3 DNA: TGTGCCAGCAGGCTAGCGGGTCAGGTCGAGCAGTACTTC. Protein sequence: CASRLAGQVEQYF.

This clonotype was counted at least ten times. The genes are TRBV6-5 and TRBJ1-4; D is unclear. The CDR3 extends over 13 amino acids. From germline, CDR1 is MNHEY and CDR2 SVGAGI. Trimming pared 8 bases from V and 7 bases from J, leaving 14 bases between. The CDR3 DNA follows: TGTGCCAGCTCGCTCACCGAAGTTGAAAAACTGTTTTTT. This gives the protein CASSLTEVEKLFF.

This clonotype came up many times. The chain uses TRBV9 and TRBJ2-6; a possible D gene is TRBD2 (7 bases). From germline, CDR1 is SGDLS and CDR2 YYNGEE. The V end lost 1 base, the J end lost 0 bases, and 11 bases lay between the germline ends. The CDR3 length is 17 residues. The CDR3 DNA reads as TGTGCCAGCAGCGTAACCGGGGGGCCCTCTGGGGCCAACGTCCTGACTTTC. Its translation is CASSVTGGPSGANVLTF.

This clonotype has a handful of counts. The chain is built from TRBV4-2 and TRBJ1-1; 11 nucleotides align to TRBD1. The CDR3 extends over 16 amino acids. CDR1 and CDR2 from the germline V gene are LGHNA and YNFKEQ. The V gene end was trimmed by 4 bases and the J gene end by 4 bases; junction bases not matched to a gene: 8. The CDR3 bases are TGTGCCAGCAGCCTCGTAACCGGGACAGGGGGCACTGAAGCTTTCTTT. Translation gives CASSLVTGTGGTEAFF.

There are many counts of this clonotype. The chain joins TRBV2 to TRBJ1-2; the D is unclear. The V end was cut by 2 bases, the J end by 0 bases, with 10 bases between. The V gene's germline CDR1 is SNHLY and CDR2 FYNNEI. CDR3 length: 15 amino acids. CDR3 nucleotides: TGTGCCAGCAGTGAATGGGCGAGTTCTAACTATGGCTACACCTTC. Translation: CASSEWASSNYGYTF.

This clonotype was detected ten times or more. The J gene is TRBJ2-1, the V gene TRBV20-1; 8 bases map to TRBD2. Germline V gene sequence: CDR1 DFQATT, CDR2 SNEGSKA (reference sequence). The CDR3 extends over 15 amino acids. V was pared by 6 bases and J by 0 bases, with 7 bases of the junction left unmatched. This chain's CDR3 is CSAPGRGSSYNEQFF. Here the CDR3 DNA reads TGCAGTGCCCCCGGGAGGGGAAGCTCCTACAATGAGCAGTTCTTC.

This clonotype showed up many times. The genes are TRBV14 and TRBJ1-2; tentative D call: TRBD1 (5 bases). Germline CDR1 and CDR2: SGHDN and FVKESK. This CDR3 has 12 residues. The ends were cut back, 10 bases at V and 7 bases at J, with 16 bases in the middle. The CDR3 DNA sequence: TGTGCCACCTCCCGGAGGGGTCGTGGCTACACCTTC. Its translation is CATSRRGRGYTF.

This clonotype has at least ten counts. The chain links TRBV20-1 to TRBJ2-1; 11 bases align to TRBD2. CDR3 length: 13 amino acids. V dropped 5 bases and J dropped 3; count of bases not matched to a gene: 0. The V gene's germline CDR1 is DFQATT and CDR2 SNEGSKA (reference sequence). CDR3 nucleotide sequence: TGCAGTGCTCTAGCGGGGGGCTACAATGAGCAGTTCTTC. Protein: CSALAGGYNEQFF.

The chain links TRBV20-1 to TRBJ2-5, with D possibly being TRBD2 (6 bases). This CDR3 has 12 residues. Germline-derived CDR1 and CDR2 are DFQATT and SNEGSKA (reference sequence). With 4 bases removed from V and 5 bases from J, the gap between germline ends came to 11 bases. As DNA, the CDR3 is TGCAGTGCTATCGGGGACTGGGAGACCCAGTACTTC. It codes for CSAIGDWETQYF.

This clonotype was detected many times. The rearrangement links TRBV6-2 or TRBV6-3 to TRBJ2-3; no definite D call. The V gene lost 5 bases and the J gene lost 3 bases, with 12 bases spanning the gap. CDR1 is MNHEY, CDR2 SVGEGT, per germline. CDR3 length equals 14 residues. The CDR3: CASSPRVSTDTQYF. The CDR3 nucleotides are TGTGCCAGCAGTCCTCGGGTTTCTACAGATACGCAGTATTTT.

This clonotype was recorded at least ten times. The chain recombines TRBV7-9 with TRBJ1-2; D is unresolved. Looked up from germline, CDR1 is SEHNR and CDR2 is FQNEAQ (reference sequence). This CDR3 region has 11 residues. Trimming shortened V by 1 base and J by 7 bases, and 4 bases separated the two germline ends. The CDR3 DNA follows: TGTGCCAGCAGCTTAGGACCTGGCTACACCTTC. This encodes CASSLGPGYTF.

This clonotype was seen many times. The J gene is TRBJ2-1, the V gene TRBV4-2; 10 bases fit TRBD2. CDR3 length equals 16 residues. The germline gives CDR1 LGHNA, CDR2 YNFKEQ. The trim removed 3 bases at V and 7 bases at J, leaving 9 bases unmatched. CDR3 residues: CASSQDLAGARNEQFF. The CDR3 nucleotides are TGTGCCAGCAGCCAGGATCTAGCGGGGGCCAGGAATGAGCAGTTCTTC.

In this sample, this clonotype turned up many times. This chain uses TRBV5-1 with TRBJ2-1; tentatively, D is TRBD1 or TRBD2 (6 bases each). The V end was cut by 6 bases, the J end by 1 base, with 14 bases between. The CDR3 spans 15 residues. Germline CDR1 is SGHRS and CDR2 is YFSETQ. For the CDR3, the DNA is TGCGCCAGCAAGTTGGAGGGGGTATCCTACAATGAGCAGTTCTTC. Its translation is CASKLEGVSYNEQFF.

This clonotype was observed many times. The chain employs TRBV6-4 and TRBJ2-3; 10 nucleotides agree with TRBD1. Losses at the gene ends were 3 bases for V and 1 base for J; bases not matched to a gene: 1. Germline loops: CDR1 MRHNA, CDR2 SNTAGT. The CDR3 has 15 amino acids. CDR3 loop: CASSEGTGGTDTQYF. The CDR3 nucleotides read TGTGCCAGCAGTGAGGGGACAGGGGGCACAGATACGCAGTATTTT.

There are many counts of this clonotype. The J gene is TRBJ2-7, the V gene TRBV20-1; 12 bases are a match to TRBD2. The CDR3 contains 15 residues. The germline gives CDR1 DFQATT, CDR2 SNEGSKA (reference sequence). Trimming cost V 5 bases and J 0 bases; bases outside gene matches: 5. The CDR3 loop reads CSALTSGGSSYEQYF. DNA of the CDR3: TGCAGTGCTCTAACTAGCGGGGGGAGCTCCTACGAGCAGTACTTC.

This clonotype showed up many times. This chain connects TRBV6-5 to TRBJ1-3; TRBD1 is a possible D gene (6 bases). The ends were cut back, 5 bases at V and 8 bases at J, with 16 bases in the middle. Germline assignment: CDR1 MNHEY and CDR2 SVGAGI. This CDR3 is built from 14 residues. The CDR3, as DNA: TGTGCCAGCAGTGGACAGTACCCGGGAGACACCATATATTTT. Protein: CASSGQYPGDTIYF.

This clonotype was seen at least ten times. Written as DNA, the CDR3 is TGCGCCAGCTGGAGGGACAGGACAGATACGCAGTATTTT. As protein: CASWRDRTDTQYF. The V gene is TRBV5-1, the J gene TRBJ2-3; the match to TRBD1 covers 8 bases. The CDR3 spans 13 residues. Germline CDR1 is SGHRS and CDR2 is YFSETQ. V shed 7 bases and J 3 bases; nucleotides not matched to a gene: 4.

This clonotype was seen repeatedly, ten times or more. The gene calls are TRBV7-2 and TRBJ2-7; no definite D call. Germline V CDR1 and CDR2: SGHTA, FQGNSA. V lost 1 base, J lost 4 bases, and 11 bases lay in between. The length of the CDR3 is 14 residues. This CDR3 is CASSLDLGLYEQYF. DNA for the CDR3: TGTGCCAGCAGCTTAGACCTGGGCCTATACGAGCAGTACTTC.

This clonotype has ten or more counts. The chain links TRBV4-1 to TRBJ2-7; D might be TRBD1 (6 bases). CDR1 is MGHRA and CDR2 is YSYEKL in the germline V gene. There are 14 residues in the CDR3. With 1 base removed from V and 3 bases from J, the gap between germline ends came to 10 bases. CDR3: CASSQADRHYEQYF. The CDR3 DNA reads TGCGCCAGCAGCCAAGCGGACAGACACTACGAGCAGTACTTC.

Ten or more counts support this clonotype. The V gene is TRBV7-2, the J gene TRBJ2-7; 16 nucleotides match TRBD2. CDR1 SGHTA and CDR2 FQGNSA come from the germline V gene. The CDR3 covers 16 residues. The V gene end was trimmed by 5 bases and the J gene end by 7 bases; junction bases not matched to a gene: 8. The CDR3 loop reads CASSPGTSGGAAEQYF. CDR3 DNA: TGTGCCAGCAGCCCCGGGACTAGCGGGGGGGCCGCTGAGCAGTACTTC.